This T cell receptor beta chain emerged from a study of human T cells and chemical hapten exposure. For the study at large: A patient group, mainly female, showed alopecia areata, totalis or universalis.

A single record per CDR3 protein comes from TCRdb applying MiXCR to the RACE reads. The table has roughly 200,000 distinct CDR3 sequences, around 20% seen once. Germline CDR1 reads LGHNA; CDR2 reads YNFKEQ. The CDR3 loop spans 13 amino acids. V gave up 1 base and J gave up 8 bases, with 6 bases separating them. This clonotype has a count of ten or more. The sample's time point: patch test 1, 2 weeks after DPC sensitization. Indicated treatment: therapeutic diphenylcyclopropenone sensitization with weekly scalp DPC. The specimen comprised whole blood, sampled in connection with sensitization to the hapten diphenylcyclopropenone (DPC). This chain links TRBV4-2 with TRBJ1-6; D is uncertain. This sequence was found in a woman aged 45-59 years with alopecia areata. Some clones in this sample may be carry-over from other donors' samples. CDR3 amino acids: CASSQVNDSPLHF. CDR3 nucleotide sequence: TGTGCCAGCAGCCAAGTCAATGATTCACCCCTCCACTTT.